This TCR beta chain was profiled in a study of graft-versus-host responses after intestinal transplantation (dated by TCRdb to about 2021). In terms of the full investigation: The transplants that recipients received were multivisceral, liver-intestinal, or isolated intestinal. All recipients received anti-thymocyte globulin induction followed by maintenance tacrolimus and steroids for about three years. After intestinal transplantation, graft-versus-host and host-versus-graft alloreactive T cell clones were followed in the graft, circulation and bone marrow using bulk TCR-beta CDR3 sequencing. To identify alloreactive clones, pre-transplant mixed lymphocyte reaction products were sequenced and then compared with unstimulated pre-transplant donor and recipient T cells. Of the approximately 25 intestinal transplant recipients enrolled in the cohort, one of whom was a retransplant, 3 patients without pretransplant specimens were excluded. A peak of at least 4% donor T cells among recipient peripheral blood mononuclear cells was the definition used for donor T cell macrochimerism. Rather than being sequenced by the commercial service, samples from a few later patients were sequenced in-house on an Illumina MiSeq and processed with MiXCR.

This clone is a singleton in its sample. Its antigen is still unknown. Per-base qualities were not stored, and no clone one base away is much larger. Paper-wide results and their limitations: Conclusions were limited by the relatively low number and heterogeneity of intestinal transplant patients. GvH clones turned up in recipient bone marrow, with some appearing earlier in ileal mucosa or blood, a pattern consistent with an intestinal mucosal origin. Early after transplant, declines in HvG clones were associated with peak levels of circulating GvH clones. High GvH to HvG T cell clonal ratios were observed in the allografts of patients with donor T cell macrochimerism.

The germline V gene yields SGHVS for CDR1 and FNYEAQ for CDR2. From cysteine to phenylalanine, the CDR3 is 15 amino acids long. The read is trimmed to its CDR3 DNA, 45 bases read in frame from base 1. The V end loses 2 bases and the J end loses 3 bases, and a stretch of 13 bases separates them. Interpreted using the paper, the time point label stands for: cells obtained before transplantation from donor or recipient. CD3+CD4+ and CD3+CD8+ populations were FACS-sorted from unstimulated pre-transplant donor and recipient cells taken from spleen or lymph nodes. Library method: the immunoSEQ multiplex PCR assay. For most patients, genomic DNA was isolated with the Qiagen DNeasy Blood and Tissue Kit and sent frozen to Adaptive Biotechnologies for TCR sequencing. Adaptive Biotechnologies carried out high-throughput TCR-beta CDR3 sequencing of genomic DNA for most patients. For the original study's pipeline: Adaptive's ImmunoSEQ software supplied the TCR sequencing data for more than 15 patients, while MiXCR and VDJtools were used to process a few other patients. To correct CD4 versus CD8 sorting errors, any sequence found in both subsets at a frequency ratio below 5:1 was removed. Because the origin of CDR3 nucleotide sequences shared between donor and recipient could not be assigned, those sequences were removed. To count as alloreactive, a clone needed at least 2-fold expansion over unstimulated cells and a minimum CFSE-low frequency of 0.002% (template counts) or 0.001% (read counts). Clones were considered mappable if detected in sequenced pre-transplant spleen, lymph node, or MLR CFSE-low populations of the donor or recipient. The cumulative frequency of alloreactive clones was calculated as a percentage of all sequences, weighted by copy number. As stored in TCRdb, this immuneACCESS dataset retains in-frame rearrangements with V and J assigned. A fraction of the clones does not appear; measured against another copy, unresolved V genes explain less than half of the discrepancy, and the remainder lacks a known reason. That table furnishes V, J and clone size, whereas the DNA furnished D and trimming. The sample has approximately 90,000 clones on record, approximately 89% of them singletons. Around 7.6% of the sample lies in the top ten.

This sample comprised unstimulated CD8+ T cells sorted from spleen or lymph node cells, obtained before transplant. The clonotype was recovered from a human donor who was the organ donor for an intestinal transplant. The chain employs TRBV7-6 and TRBJ1-1; the D gene is not confidently resolved. The CDR3 sequence is CASSLWAEGYTEAFF. The DNA reads TGTGCCAGCAGCTTATGGGCTGAAGGCTACACTGAAGCTTTCTTT.